The 27 T cell receptor beta chains reported below all come from one sample, sequenced in a study of T cells expressing NK-cell markers. From its re-call of the 5' RACE reads, TCRdb lists each CDR3 protein once, without DNA. The sample table includes 400,000 or so distinct CDR3 sequences. The sequencing sample was made of blood T cells: a sorted CD56 or NKG2C T cell subset, CD4+ or CD8+ T cells, or bulk PBMC T cells (not recorded which). These receptors were obtained from a woman in her 50s in good health.

The rearrangement links TRBV5-1 to TRBJ2-4. The CDR3 extends over 14 amino acids. Germline CDR1 and CDR2: SGHRS and YFSETQ. This chain's CDR3 is CASSHGLASNIQYF.

J is TRBJ2-1 and V is TRBV11-3; TCRdb picks TRBD2, but there is no DNA to check that call. The CDR3 contains 15 residues. Germline loops: CDR1 SGHNT, CDR2 YENEEA. The CDR3 loop reads CASSRPGSGRNEQFF.

CDR3 sequence: CASSLKWAEKLFF. This chain links TRBV7-2 with TRBJ1-4. This CDR3 is 13 amino acids long. Germline lookup yields CDR1 SGHTA and CDR2 FQGNSA.

CDR3 sequence: CAITPSGGEEQFF. The rearrangement uses TRBV10-3 and TRBJ2-1; TCRdb designates TRBD1, a call that cannot be tested without DNA. Germline assignment: CDR1 ENHRY and CDR2 SYGVKD. The length of the CDR3 is 13 residues.

The V and J genes are TRBV6-1 and TRBJ1-3. Germline loops: CDR1 MNHNS, CDR2 SASEGT. This CDR3 comprises 11 residues. The CDR3 region is CASNIVNTIYF.

V and J are TRBV20-1 and TRBJ1-3. The CDR3 spans 14 residues. The V gene's germline CDR1 is DFQATT and CDR2 SNEGSKA (reference sequence). This chain's CDR3 is CSAREGTRGNTIYF.

J is TRBJ2-2 and V is TRBV6-5; absent DNA, TCRdb's TRBD1 call cannot be checked. The CDR3 consists of 16 residues. CDR1 and CDR2 from the germline V gene are MNHEY and SVGAGI. The CDR3: CASSYSGRGNPGELFF.

V and J are TRBV10-2 and TRBJ1-1; no DNA is available, so the TRBD1 call from TCRdb remains unchecked. This CDR3 region has 14 residues. CDR1 and CDR2 from the germline V gene are WSHSY and SAAADI. The chain's CDR3 is CASRIRDSTTEAFF.

This rearrangement joins TRBV27 to TRBJ2-2; with no DNA, the TCRdb D assignment of TRBD2 cannot be verified. Looked up from germline, CDR1 is MNHEY and CDR2 is SMNVEV (reference sequence). The CDR3 sequence is 15 residues long. CDR3 amino acids: CASSLLGLPTGELFF.

V usage is TRBV29-1 and J usage is TRBJ1-4. This CDR3 spans 11 amino acids. In germline, CDR1 is SQVTM, CDR2 ANQGSEA. The CDR3 reads CSVERDGKLFF.

This chain joins TRBV5-1 and TRBJ1-2. This CDR3 is built from 14 residues. Germline V gives CDR1 SGHRS, CDR2 YFSETQ. CDR3 amino acids: CASSAATPNYGYTF.

The J gene is TRBJ2-1, the V gene TRBV29-1; TCRdb calls TRBD1, which cannot be checked without DNA. From germline, CDR1 is SQVTM and CDR2 ANQGSEA. This CDR3 is 15 amino acids long. The CDR3 region is CSVETRGTLVNEQFF.

The chain has TRBV5-1 and TRBJ1-3; the TCRdb D gene call, TRBD1, has no DNA to confirm it. The CDR3 is made up of 15 amino acids. Germline V gives CDR1 SGHRS, CDR2 YFSETQ. The CDR3 spells CASSFTGGSGNTIYF.

The chain recombines TRBV11-2 with TRBJ2-2; with no DNA, the TCRdb D assignment of TRBD2 cannot be verified. Germline CDR1 is SGHAT and CDR2 is FQNNGV. CDR3 length: 18 residues. CDR3 residues: CASSLLTGTSGNTGELFF.

The chain joins TRBV10-2 to TRBJ1-1. Germline V gives CDR1 WSHSY, CDR2 SAAADI. There are 14 residues in the CDR3. The CDR3 is CASSGGIRDTEAFF.

V usage is TRBV29-1 and J usage is TRBJ2-4. The germline V gene has CDR1 SQVTM and CDR2 ANQGSEA. The CDR3 extends over 14 amino acids. The CDR3: CSVVGRLAKNIQYF.

CDR3 sequence reads: CASSPGGGVGANVLTF. The gene calls are TRBV9 and TRBJ2-6; absent DNA, TCRdb's TRBD2 call cannot be checked. Germline loops: CDR1 SGDLS, CDR2 YYNGEE. The CDR3 has 16 residues.

The chain combines TRBV12-3 or TRBV12-4 with TRBJ1-1; TCRdb's assignment of TRBD1 cannot be checked, as there is no DNA. This CDR3 spans 12 amino acids. This chain's CDR3 is CASSSGTLRAFF.

CDR3 sequence: CSVVASGSLETQYF. The chain joins TRBV29-1 to TRBJ2-5; TCRdb reports TRBD2, a call that lacks DNA to check it against. CDR3 length: 14 amino acids. The germline gives CDR1 SQVTM, CDR2 ANQGSEA.

The J gene is TRBJ2-3, the V gene TRBV7-8. The CDR3 has 14 amino acids. Germline CDR1 is SGHVS and CDR2 is FQNEAQ. The CDR3 reads CASSLARWADTQYF.

This chain connects TRBV12-3 or TRBV12-4 to TRBJ2-2; with no DNA, the TCRdb D assignment of TRBD1 cannot be verified. The CDR3 covers 15 residues. The CDR3 sequence is CASSERERGTGELFF.

The rearrangement joins TRBV7-6 to TRBJ1-1; the D call from TCRdb, TRBD1, cannot be confirmed without DNA. CDR3 size: 13 residues. Germline CDR1 and CDR2: SGHVS and FNYEAQ. CDR3 region: CASSFGGHTEAFF.

This chain uses TRBV27 with TRBJ2-1; TCRdb picks TRBD2, but there is no DNA to check that call. Germline assignment: CDR1 MNHEY and CDR2 SMNVEV (reference sequence). The CDR3 is 19 amino acids. The CDR3 is CASSLGPDGSTQKYNEQFF.

This rearrangement joins TRBV29-1 to TRBJ1-2; the D call from TCRdb, TRBD1, cannot be confirmed without DNA. The germline CDR1 and CDR2 sequences are SQVTM and ANQGSEA. This CDR3 has 15 residues. The chain's CDR3 is CSAATGSSLNYGYTF.

The chain combines TRBV7-7 with TRBJ2-5; lacking DNA, the TRBD1 call made by TCRdb goes unchecked. This CDR3 has 14 residues. Germline lookup yields CDR1 SSHAT and CDR2 FNYEAQ (reference sequence). The CDR3 sequence: CASSSGGIEETQYF.

The chain recombines TRBV3-1 with TRBJ2-2; TCRdb's D gene call, TRBD2, goes unchecked for lack of DNA. Germline V gene data show CDR1 as LGHDT and CDR2 as YNNKEL (reference sequence). The CDR3 covers 17 residues. The CDR3 protein is CASSQVAGGSGTGELFF.

The chain is built from TRBV7-7 and TRBJ2-1. Germline CDR1 reads SSHAT; CDR2 reads FNYEAQ (reference sequence). The CDR3 consists of 12 residues. The CDR3 protein is CASSFPKGEQFF.